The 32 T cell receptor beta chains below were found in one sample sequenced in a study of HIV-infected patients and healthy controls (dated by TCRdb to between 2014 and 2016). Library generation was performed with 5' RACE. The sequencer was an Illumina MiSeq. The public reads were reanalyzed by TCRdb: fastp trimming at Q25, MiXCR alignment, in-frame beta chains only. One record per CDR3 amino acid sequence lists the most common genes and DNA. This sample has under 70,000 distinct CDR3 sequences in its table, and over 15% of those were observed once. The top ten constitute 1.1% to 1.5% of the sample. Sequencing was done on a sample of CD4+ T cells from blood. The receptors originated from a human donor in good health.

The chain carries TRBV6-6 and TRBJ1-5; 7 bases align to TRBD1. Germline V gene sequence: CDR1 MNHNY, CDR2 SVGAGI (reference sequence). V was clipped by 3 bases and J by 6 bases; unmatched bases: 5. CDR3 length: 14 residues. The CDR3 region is CASSYRGGSQPQHF. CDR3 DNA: TGTGCCAGCAGTTATCGAGGGGGCAGTCAGCCCCAGCATTTT.

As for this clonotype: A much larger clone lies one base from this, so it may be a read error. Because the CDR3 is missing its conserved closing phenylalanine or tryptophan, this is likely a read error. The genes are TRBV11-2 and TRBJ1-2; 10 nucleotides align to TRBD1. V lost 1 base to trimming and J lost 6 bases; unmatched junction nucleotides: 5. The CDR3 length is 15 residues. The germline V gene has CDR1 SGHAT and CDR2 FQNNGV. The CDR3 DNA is TGTGCCAGCAGCTTAGCGGGACAGGGGAAACATGGCTACACCTCC. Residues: CASSLAGQGKHGYTS.

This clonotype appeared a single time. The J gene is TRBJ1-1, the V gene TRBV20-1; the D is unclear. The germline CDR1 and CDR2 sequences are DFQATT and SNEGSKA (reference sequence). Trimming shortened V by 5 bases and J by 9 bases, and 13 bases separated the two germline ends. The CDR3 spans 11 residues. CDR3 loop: CSAPKVGQAFF. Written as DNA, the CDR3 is TGCAGTGCTCCTAAAGTTGGGCAAGCTTTCTTT.

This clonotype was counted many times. This CDR3 reads CASSQTGAEQFF. The CDR3 DNA reads as TGTGCCAGCAGTCAGACAGGGGCCGAGCAGTTCTTC. This rearrangement joins TRBV7-9 to TRBJ2-1, with 8 bases fitting TRBD1. Per the germline V gene, CDR1 is SEHNR and CDR2 is FQNEAQ (reference sequence). This CDR3 contains 12 residues. V shed 6 bases, J shed 10 bases, and the junction held 5 bases outside the gene matches.

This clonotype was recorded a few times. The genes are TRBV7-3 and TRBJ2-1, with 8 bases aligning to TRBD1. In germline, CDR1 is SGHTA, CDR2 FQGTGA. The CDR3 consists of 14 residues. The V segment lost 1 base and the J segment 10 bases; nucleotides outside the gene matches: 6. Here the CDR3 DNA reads TGTGCCAGCAGCTTAAGGCAGGGGGCAGGGGAGCAGTTCTTC. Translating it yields CASSLRQGAGEQFF.

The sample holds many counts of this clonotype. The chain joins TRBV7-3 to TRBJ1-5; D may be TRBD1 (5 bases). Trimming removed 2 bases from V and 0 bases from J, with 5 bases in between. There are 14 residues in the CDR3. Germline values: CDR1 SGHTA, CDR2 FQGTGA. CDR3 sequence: CASSLDSSNQPQHF. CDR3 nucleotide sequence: TGTGCCAGCAGCTTAGACAGTAGCAATCAGCCCCAGCATTTT.

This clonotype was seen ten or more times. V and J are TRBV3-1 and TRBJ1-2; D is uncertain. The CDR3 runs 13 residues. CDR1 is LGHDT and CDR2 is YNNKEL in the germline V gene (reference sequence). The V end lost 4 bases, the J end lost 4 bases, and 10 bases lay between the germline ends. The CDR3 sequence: CASSLSAFYGYTF. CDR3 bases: TGTGCCAGCAGCCTATCAGCATTCTATGGCTACACCTTC.

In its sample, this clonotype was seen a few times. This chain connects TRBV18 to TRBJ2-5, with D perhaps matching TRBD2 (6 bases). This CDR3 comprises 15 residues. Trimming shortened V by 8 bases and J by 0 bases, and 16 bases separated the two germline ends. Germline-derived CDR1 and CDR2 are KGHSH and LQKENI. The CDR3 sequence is CASPEEGGNQETQYF. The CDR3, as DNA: TGTGCCAGCCCCGAGGAAGGAGGGAACCAAGAGACCCAGTACTTC.

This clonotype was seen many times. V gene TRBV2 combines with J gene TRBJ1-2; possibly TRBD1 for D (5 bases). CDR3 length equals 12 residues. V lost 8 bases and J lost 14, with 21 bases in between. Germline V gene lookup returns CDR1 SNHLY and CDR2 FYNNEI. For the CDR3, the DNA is TGTGCCAGCTTCCGGGACCTGGGAACCGCTACCTTC. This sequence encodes CASFRDLGTATF.

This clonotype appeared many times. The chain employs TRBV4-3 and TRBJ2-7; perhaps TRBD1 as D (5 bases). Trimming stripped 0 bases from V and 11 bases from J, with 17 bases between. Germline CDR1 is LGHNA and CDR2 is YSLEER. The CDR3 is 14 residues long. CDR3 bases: TGCGCCAGCAGCCAAGAAAGGGGCCAGGGATTCAAGTACTTC. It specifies CASSQERGQGFKYF.

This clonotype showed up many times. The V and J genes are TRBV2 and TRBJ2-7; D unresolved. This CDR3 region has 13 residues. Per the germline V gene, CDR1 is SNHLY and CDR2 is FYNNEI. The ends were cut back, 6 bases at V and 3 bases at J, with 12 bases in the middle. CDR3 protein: CASRSDGIYEQYF. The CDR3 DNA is TGTGCCAGCAGGTCGGACGGAATCTACGAGCAGTACTTC.

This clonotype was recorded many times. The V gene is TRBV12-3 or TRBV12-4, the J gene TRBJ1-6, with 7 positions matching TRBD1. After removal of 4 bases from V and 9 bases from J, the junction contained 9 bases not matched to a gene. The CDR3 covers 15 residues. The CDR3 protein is CASSSTTGMISPLHF. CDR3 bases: TGTGCCAGCAGTTCAACGACAGGGATGATTTCACCCCTCCACTTT.

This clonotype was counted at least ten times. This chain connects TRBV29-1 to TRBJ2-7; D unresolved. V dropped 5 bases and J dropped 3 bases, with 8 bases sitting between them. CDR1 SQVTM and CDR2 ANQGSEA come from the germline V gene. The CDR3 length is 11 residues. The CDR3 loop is CSVLLNYEQYF. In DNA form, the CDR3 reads TGCAGCGTTCTCCTGAACTACGAGCAGTACTTC.

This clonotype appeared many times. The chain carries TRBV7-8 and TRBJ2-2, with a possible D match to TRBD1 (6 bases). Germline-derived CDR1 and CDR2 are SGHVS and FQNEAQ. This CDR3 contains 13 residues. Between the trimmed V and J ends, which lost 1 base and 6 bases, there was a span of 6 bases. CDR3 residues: CASSLEGAGELFF. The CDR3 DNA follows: TGTGCCAGCAGCTTAGAGGGGGCCGGGGAGCTGTTTTTT.

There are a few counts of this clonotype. The chain's CDR3 is CSVGGGRVTDTQYF. The CDR3 DNA sequence: TGCAGCGTTGGAGGCGGGAGGGTCACAGATACGCAGTATTTT. V gene TRBV29-1 combines with J gene TRBJ2-3; 9 bases line up with TRBD2. The CDR3 consists of 14 residues. Germline CDR1 and CDR2: SQVTM and ANQGSEA. V lost 4 bases, J lost 2 bases, and 4 bases stayed unmatched.

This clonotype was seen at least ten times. This chain's CDR3 is CSARVGTVNTEAFF. As DNA, the CDR3 is TGCAGTGCTAGAGTGGGGACGGTGAACACTGAAGCTTTCTTT. The V call is TRBV20-1, the J call TRBJ1-1; a weak D match, TRBD1 (5 bases). CDR1 and CDR2 (germline): DFQATT, SNEGSKA (reference sequence). The CDR3 has 14 amino acids. Trimming took off 1 base at V and 0 bases at J, with 9 bases between the two ends.

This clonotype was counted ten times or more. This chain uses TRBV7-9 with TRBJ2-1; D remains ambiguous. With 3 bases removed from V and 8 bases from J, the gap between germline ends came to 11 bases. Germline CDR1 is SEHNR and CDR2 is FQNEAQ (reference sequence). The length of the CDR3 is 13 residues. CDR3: CASSFSSRDEQFF. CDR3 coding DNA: TGTGCCAGCAGCTTCTCCTCCCGAGATGAGCAGTTCTTC.

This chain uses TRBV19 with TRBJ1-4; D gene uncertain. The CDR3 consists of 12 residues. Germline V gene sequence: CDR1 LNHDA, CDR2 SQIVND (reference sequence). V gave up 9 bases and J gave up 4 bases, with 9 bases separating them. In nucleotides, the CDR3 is TGTGCCAGGAGCGAAATTAATGAAAAACTGTTTTTT. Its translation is CARSEINEKLFF.

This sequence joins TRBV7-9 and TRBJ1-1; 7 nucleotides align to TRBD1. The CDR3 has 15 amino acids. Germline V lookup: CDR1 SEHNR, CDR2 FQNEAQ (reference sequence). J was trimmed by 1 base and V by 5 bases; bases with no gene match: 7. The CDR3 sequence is CASSPLNRGNTEAFF. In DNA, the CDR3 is TGTGCCAGCAGCCCATTAAACAGGGGGAACACTGAAGCTTTCTTT.

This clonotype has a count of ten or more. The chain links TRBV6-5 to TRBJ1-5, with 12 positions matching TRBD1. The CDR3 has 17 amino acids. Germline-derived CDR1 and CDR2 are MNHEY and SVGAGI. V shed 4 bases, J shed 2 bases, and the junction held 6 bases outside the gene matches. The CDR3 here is CASSSGTGGAGNQPQHF. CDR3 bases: TGTGCCAGCAGTTCTGGGACAGGGGGCGCCGGCAATCAGCCCCAGCATTTT.

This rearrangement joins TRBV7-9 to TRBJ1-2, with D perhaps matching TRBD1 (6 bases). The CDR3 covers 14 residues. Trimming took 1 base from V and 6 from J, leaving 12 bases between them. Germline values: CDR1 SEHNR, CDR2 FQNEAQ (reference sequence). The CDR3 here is CASSLVAGGNGYTF. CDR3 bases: TGTGCCAGCAGCTTAGTCGCGGGGGGCAATGGCTACACCTTC. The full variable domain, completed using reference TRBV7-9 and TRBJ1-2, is DTGVSQNPRHKITKRGQNVTFRCDPISEHNRLYWYRQTLGQGPEFLTYFQNEAQLEKSRLLSDRFSAERPKGSFSTLEIQRTEQGDSAMYLCASSLVAGGNGYTFGSGTRLTVV.

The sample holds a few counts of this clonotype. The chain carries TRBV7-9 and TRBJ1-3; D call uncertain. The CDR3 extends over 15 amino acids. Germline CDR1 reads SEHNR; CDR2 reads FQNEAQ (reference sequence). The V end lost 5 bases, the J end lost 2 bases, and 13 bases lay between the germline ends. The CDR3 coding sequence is TGTGCCAGCAGCGCCAGCCGGGAAGCTGGAAACACCATATATTTT. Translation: CASSASREAGNTIYF.

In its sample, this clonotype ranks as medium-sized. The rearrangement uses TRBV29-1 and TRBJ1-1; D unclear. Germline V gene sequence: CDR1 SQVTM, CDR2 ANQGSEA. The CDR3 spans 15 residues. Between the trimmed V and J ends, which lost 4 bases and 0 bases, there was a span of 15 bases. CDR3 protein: CSVGGGWGMNTEAFF. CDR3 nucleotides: TGCAGCGTTGGCGGTGGTTGGGGAATGAACACTGAAGCTTTCTTT. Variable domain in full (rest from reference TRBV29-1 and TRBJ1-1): SAVISQKPSRDICQRGTSLTIQCQVDSQVTMMFWYRQQPGQSLTLIATANQGSEATYESGFVIDKFPISRPNLTFSTLTVSNMSPEDSSIYLCSVGGGWGMNTEAFFGQGTRLTVV.

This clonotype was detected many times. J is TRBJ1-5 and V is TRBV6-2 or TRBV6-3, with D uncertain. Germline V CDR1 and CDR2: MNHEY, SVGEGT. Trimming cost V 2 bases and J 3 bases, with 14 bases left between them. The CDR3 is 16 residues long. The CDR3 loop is CASSYERTVHNQPQHF. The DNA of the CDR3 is TGTGCCAGCAGTTACGAACGGACGGTCCACAATCAGCCCCAGCATTTT.

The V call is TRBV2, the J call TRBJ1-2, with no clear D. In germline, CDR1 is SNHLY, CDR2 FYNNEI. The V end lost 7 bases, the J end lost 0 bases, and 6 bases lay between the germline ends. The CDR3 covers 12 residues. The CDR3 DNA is TGTGCCAGCAAGTTGTCTAACTATGGCTACACCTTC. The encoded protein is CASKLSNYGYTF.

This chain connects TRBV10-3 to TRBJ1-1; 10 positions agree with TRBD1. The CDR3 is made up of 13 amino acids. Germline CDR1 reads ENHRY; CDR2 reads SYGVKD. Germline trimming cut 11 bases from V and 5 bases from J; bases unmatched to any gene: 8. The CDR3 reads CALRDRGDTEAFF. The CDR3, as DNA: TGTGCCCTCCGGGACAGGGGCGATACTGAAGCTTTCTTT.

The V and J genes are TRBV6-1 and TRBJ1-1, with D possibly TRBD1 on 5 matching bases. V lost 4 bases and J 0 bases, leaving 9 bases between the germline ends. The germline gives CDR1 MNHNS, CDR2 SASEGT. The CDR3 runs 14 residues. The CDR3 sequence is CASSGGTMNTEAFF. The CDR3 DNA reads TGTGCCAGCAGTGGCGGGACCATGAACACTGAAGCTTTCTTT.

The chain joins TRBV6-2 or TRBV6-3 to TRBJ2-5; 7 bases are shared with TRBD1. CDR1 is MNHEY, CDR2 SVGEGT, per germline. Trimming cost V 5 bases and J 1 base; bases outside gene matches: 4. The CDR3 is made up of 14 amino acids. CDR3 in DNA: TGTGCCAGCAGTCAAGGGACAGTCCAAGAGACCCAGTACTTC. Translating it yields CASSQGTVQETQYF.

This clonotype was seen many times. The CDR3 sequence: CASSLGLAESTDTQYF. The CDR3, as DNA: TGTGCCAGCAGCTTGGGGCTAGCGGAAAGCACAGATACGCAGTATTTT. The chain joins TRBV5-5 to TRBJ2-3; 7 nucleotides agree with TRBD2. V lost 0 bases and J lost 0; bases outside the gene matches: 4. The CDR3 contains 16 residues. Germline V gene lookup returns CDR1 SGHKS and CDR2 YYEKEE (reference sequence). The full variable domain, in which reference TRBV5-5 and TRBJ2-3 provide the parts outside the CDR3, is DAGVTQSPTHLIKTRGQQVTLRCSPISGHKSVSWYQQVLGQGPQFIFQYYEKEERGRGNFPDRFSARQFPNYSSELNVNALLLGDSALYLCASSLGLAESTDTQYFGPGTRLTVL.

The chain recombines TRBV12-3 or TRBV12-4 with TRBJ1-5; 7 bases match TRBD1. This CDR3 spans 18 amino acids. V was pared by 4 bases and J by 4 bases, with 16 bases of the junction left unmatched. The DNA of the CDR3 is TGTGCCAGCAGTTCAATATATGGGACAGTGATACGGAATCAGCCCCAGCATTTT. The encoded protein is CASSSIYGTVIRNQPQHF.

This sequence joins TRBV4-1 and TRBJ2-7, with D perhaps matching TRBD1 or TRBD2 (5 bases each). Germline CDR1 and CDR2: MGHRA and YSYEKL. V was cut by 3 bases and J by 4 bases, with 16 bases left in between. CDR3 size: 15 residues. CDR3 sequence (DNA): TGCGCCAGCAGCCAGGGACCCTCTAAACTTTACGAGCAGTACTTC. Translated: CASSQGPSKLYEQYF.

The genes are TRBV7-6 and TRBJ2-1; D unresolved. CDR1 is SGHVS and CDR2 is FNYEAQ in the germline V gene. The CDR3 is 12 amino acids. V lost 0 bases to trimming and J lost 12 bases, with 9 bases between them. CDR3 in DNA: TGTGCCAGCAGCTTAGCAGAATCAACGCAGTTCTTC. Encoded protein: CASSLAESTQFF.